The entry below describes one T cell receptor (beta chain). This entry belongs to a study of shared clonotypes between healthy human individuals. Clones were read by immunoSEQ multiplex PCR, and TCRdb kept only the in-frame ones, dropping some. The sample holds about 1.5 million clones, roughly 96% seen once. The germline V gene encodes CDR1 SEHNR and CDR2 FQNEAQ (reference sequence). The length of the CDR3 is 14 residues. The V end was cut by 3 bases, the J end by 0 bases, with 9 bases between. Sample: naive CD4+ T cells sorted from blood. Subset in this sample: CD45RA+ positively selected. The TCR was taken from a man aged 25-45 years in good health. The rearrangement joins TRBV7-9 to TRBJ2-7, with D perhaps matching TRBD1 (5 bases). The CDR3 coding sequence is TGTGCCAGCAGCTTTGACAGCTACTCCTACGAGCAGTACTTC. Translation gives CASSFDSYSYEQYF.